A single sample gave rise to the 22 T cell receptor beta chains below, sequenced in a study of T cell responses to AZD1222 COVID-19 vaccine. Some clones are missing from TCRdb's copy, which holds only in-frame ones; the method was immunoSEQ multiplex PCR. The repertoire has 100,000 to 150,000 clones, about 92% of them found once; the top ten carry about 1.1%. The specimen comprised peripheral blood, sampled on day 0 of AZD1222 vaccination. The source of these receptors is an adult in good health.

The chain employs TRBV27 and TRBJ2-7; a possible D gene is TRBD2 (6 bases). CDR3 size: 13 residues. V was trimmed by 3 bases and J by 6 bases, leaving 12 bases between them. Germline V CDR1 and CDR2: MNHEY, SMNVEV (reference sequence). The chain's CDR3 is CASSLPTRPEQYF. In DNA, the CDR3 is TGTGCCAGCAGTTTGCCGACTAGGCCCGAGCAGTACTTC.

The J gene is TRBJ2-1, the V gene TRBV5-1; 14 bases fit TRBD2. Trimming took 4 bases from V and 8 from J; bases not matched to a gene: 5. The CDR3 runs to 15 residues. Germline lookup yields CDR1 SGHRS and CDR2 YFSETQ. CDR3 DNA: TGCGCCAGCAGCGGCGGGACTAGCGGGAGCTATGAGCAGTTCTTC. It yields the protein CASSGGTSGSYEQFF.

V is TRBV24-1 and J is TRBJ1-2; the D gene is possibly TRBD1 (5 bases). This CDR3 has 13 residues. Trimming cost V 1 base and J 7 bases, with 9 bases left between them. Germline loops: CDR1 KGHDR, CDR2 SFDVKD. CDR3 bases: TGTGCCACCAGTGATTTCACCGGGGCTGGCTACACCTTC. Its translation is CATSDFTGAGYTF.

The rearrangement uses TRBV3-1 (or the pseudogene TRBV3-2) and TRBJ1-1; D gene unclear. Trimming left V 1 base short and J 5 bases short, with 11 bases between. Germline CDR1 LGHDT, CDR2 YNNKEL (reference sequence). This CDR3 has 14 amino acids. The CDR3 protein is CASSQGRVGTEAFF. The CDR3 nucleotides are TGTGCCAGCAGCCAAGGAAGGGTAGGAACTGAAGCTTTCTTT.

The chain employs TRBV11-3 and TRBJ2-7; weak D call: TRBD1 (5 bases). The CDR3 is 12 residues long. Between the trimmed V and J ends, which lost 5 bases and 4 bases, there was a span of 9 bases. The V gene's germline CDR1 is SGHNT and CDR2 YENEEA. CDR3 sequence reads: CASSTDNYEQYF. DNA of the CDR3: TGTGCCAGCAGCACGGACAATTACGAGCAGTACTTC.

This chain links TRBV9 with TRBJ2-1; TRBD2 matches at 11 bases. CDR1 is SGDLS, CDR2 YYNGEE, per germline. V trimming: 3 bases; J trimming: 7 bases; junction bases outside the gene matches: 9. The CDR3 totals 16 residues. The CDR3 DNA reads TGTGCCAGCAGCGCAAGCCCGGGGACTAGCGGTAATGAGCAGTTCTTC. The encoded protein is CASSASPGTSGNEQFF.

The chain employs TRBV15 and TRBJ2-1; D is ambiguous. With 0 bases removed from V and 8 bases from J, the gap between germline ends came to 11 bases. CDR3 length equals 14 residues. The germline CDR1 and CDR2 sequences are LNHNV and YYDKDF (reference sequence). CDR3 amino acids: CATSRDLGDDEQFF. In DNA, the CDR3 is TGTGCCACCAGCAGAGATCTTGGCGATGATGAGCAGTTCTTC.

As DNA, the CDR3 is TGCGCCAGCAGCTTGGCTCGATCACAGGGTTCTAACTATGGCTACACCTTC. Its protein is CASSLARSQGSNYGYTF. J is TRBJ1-2 and V is TRBV5-1, with D possibly matching TRBD1 (6 bases). Trimming removed 0 bases from V and 0 bases from J, with 15 bases in between. Germline loops: CDR1 SGHRS, CDR2 YFSETQ. The CDR3 has 17 amino acids.

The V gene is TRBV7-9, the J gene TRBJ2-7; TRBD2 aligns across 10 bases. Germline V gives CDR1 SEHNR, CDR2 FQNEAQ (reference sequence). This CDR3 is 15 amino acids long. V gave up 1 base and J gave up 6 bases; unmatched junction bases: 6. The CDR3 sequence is CASSLVGTSAGEQYF. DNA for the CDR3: TGTGCCAGCAGCTTAGTTGGGACTAGCGCTGGCGAGCAGTACTTC. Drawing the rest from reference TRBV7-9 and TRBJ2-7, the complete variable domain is DTGVSQNPRHKITKRGQNVTFRCDPISEHNRLYWYRQTLGQGPEFLTYFQNEAQLEKSRLLSDRFSAERPKGSFSTLEIQRTEQGDSAMYLCASSLVGTSAGEQYFGPGTRLTVT.

The CDR3 reads CASTPLGGQLNSPLHF. The CDR3 coding sequence is TGTGCCAGCACCCCCCTCGGAGGGCAGCTTAATTCACCCCTCCACTTT. The V and J genes are TRBV27 and TRBJ1-6; no clear D. The CDR3 is 16 residues long. Germline-derived CDR1 and CDR2 are MNHEY and SMNVEV (reference sequence). V lost 7 bases and J 6 bases, leaving 19 bases between the germline ends.

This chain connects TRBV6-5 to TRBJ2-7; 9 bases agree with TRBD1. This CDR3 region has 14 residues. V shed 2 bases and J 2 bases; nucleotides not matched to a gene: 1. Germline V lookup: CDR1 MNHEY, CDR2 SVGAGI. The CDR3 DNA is TGTGCCAGCAGTTACGGACAGGGGCCCTACGAGCAGTACTTC. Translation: CASSYGQGPYEQYF.

Written as DNA, the CDR3 is TGTGCCAGCAGTTTGGATGGCCTTAACTATGGCTACACCTTC. Amino acids: CASSLDGLNYGYTF. The chain uses TRBV27 and TRBJ1-2; D gene uncertain. Deletions cut 3 bases from V and 1 base from J, with 9 bases between. Germline assignment: CDR1 MNHEY and CDR2 SMNVEV (reference sequence). CDR3 length: 14 residues.

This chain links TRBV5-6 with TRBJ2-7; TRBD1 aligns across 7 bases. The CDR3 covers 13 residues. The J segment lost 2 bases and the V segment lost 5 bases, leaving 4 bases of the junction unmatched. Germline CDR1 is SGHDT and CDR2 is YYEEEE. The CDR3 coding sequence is TGTGCCAGCAGGAGGACAGGCACCTACGAGCAGTACTTC. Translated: CASRRTGTYEQYF.

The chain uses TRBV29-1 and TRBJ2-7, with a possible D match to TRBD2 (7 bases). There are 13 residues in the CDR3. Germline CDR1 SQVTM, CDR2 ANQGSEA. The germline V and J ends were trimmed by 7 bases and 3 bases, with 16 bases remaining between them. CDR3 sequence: CSAGGQALYEQYF. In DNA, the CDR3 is TGCAGCGCCGGGGGGCAGGCCCTCTACGAGCAGTACTTC.

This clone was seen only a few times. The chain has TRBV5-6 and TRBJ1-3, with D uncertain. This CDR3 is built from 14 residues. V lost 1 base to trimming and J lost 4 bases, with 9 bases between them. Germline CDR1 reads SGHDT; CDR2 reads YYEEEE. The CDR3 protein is CASSLPAKGNTIYF. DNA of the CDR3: TGTGCCAGCAGCTTGCCAGCAAAGGGAAACACCATATATTTT.

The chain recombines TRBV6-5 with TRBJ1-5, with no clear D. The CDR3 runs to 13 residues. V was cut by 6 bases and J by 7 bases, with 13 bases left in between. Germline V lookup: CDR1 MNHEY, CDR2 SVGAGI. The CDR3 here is CASRMEWNQPQHF. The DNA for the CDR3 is TGTGCCAGCAGGATGGAGTGGAACCAGCCCCAGCATTTT.

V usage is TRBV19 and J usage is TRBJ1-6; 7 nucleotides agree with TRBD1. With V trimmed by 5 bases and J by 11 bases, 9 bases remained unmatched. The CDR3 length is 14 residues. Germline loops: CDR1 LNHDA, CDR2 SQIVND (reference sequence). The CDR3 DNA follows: TGTGCCAGTAGTCCCCGACAGGGTCTCACACCCCTCCACTTT. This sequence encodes CASSPRQGLTPLHF.

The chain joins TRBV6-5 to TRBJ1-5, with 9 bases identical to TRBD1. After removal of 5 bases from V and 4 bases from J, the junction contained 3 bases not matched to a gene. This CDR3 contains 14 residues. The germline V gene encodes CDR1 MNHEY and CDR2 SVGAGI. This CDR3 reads CASSRDRDNQPQHF. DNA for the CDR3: TGTGCCAGCAGTCGGGACAGGGATAATCAGCCCCAGCATTTT.

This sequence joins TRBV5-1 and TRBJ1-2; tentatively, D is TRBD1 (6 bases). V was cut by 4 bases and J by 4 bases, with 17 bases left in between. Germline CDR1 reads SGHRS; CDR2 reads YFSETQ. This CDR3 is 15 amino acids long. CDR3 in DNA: TGCGCCAGCAGCCCATCGGGTGGACAGTCCTATGGCTACACCTTC. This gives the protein CASSPSGGQSYGYTF.

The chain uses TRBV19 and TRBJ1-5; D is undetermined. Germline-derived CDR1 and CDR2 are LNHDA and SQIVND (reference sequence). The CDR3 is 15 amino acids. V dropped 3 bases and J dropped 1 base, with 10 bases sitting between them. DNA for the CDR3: TGTGCCAGTAGTATGATATCGGGGAGCAATCAGCCCCAGCATTTT. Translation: CASSMISGSNQPQHF.

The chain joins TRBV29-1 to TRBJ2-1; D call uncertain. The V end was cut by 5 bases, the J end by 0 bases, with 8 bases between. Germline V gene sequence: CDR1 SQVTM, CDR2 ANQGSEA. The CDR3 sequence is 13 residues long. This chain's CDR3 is CSVTANSYNEQFF. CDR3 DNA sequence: TGCAGCGTTACAGCTAACTCCTACAATGAGCAGTTCTTC.

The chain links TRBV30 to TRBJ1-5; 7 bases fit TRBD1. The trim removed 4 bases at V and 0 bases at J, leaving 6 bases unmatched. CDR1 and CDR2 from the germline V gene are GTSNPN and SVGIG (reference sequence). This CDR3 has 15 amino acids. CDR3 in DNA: TGTGCCTGGACCCTACAGGGGTATAGCAATCAGCCCCAGCATTTT. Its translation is CAWTLQGYSNQPQHF.